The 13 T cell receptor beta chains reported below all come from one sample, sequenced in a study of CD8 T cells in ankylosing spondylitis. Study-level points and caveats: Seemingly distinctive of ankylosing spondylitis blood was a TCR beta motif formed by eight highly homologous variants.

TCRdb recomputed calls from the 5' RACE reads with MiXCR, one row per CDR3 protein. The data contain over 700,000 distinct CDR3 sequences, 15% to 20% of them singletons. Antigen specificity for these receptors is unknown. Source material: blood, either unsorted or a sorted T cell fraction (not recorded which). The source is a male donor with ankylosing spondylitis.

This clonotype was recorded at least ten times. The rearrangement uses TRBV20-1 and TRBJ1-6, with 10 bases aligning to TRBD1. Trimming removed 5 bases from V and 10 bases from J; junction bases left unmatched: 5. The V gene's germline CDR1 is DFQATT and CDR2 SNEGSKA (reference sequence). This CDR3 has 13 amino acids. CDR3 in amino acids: CSASGTGESPLHF. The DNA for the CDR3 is TGCAGTGCTTCCGGGACAGGGGAATCACCCCTCCACTTT.

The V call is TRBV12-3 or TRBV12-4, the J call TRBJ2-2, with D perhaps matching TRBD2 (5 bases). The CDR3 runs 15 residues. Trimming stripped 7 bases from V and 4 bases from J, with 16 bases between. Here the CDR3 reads CASTILGATTGELFF. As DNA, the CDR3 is TGTGCCAGCACCATCCTGGGAGCTACCACCGGGGAGCTGTTTTTT.

CDR3 DNA: TGCGCCAGCAGATGGGGACGGAGCTACGAGCAGTACTTC. Its translation is CASRWGRSYEQYF. This sequence joins TRBV5-1 and TRBJ2-7; D tentatively fits TRBD1 or TRBD2 (5 bases each). Germline assignment: CDR1 SGHRS and CDR2 YFSETQ. Trimming cost V 5 bases and J 3 bases, with 12 bases left between them. The CDR3 contains 13 residues.

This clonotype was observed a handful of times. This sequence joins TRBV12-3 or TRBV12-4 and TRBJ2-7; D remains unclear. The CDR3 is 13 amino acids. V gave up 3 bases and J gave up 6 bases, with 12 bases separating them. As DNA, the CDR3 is TGTGCCAGCAGTTTGTATCCCTCCCTCGAGCAGTACTTC. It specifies CASSLYPSLEQYF.

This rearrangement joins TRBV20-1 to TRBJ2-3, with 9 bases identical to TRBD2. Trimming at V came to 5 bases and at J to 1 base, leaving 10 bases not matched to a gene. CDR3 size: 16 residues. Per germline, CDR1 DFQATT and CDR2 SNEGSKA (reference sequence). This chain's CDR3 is CSAWAGGLAGTDTQYF. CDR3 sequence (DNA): TGCAGTGCTTGGGCGGGAGGGCTTGCGGGCACAGATACGCAGTATTTT.

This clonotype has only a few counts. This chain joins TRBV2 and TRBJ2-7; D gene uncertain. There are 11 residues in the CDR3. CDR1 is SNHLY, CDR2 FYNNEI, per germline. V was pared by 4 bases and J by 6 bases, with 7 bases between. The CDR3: CASSGRTEQYF. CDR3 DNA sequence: TGTGCCAGCAGTGGTAGAACCGAGCAGTACTTC.

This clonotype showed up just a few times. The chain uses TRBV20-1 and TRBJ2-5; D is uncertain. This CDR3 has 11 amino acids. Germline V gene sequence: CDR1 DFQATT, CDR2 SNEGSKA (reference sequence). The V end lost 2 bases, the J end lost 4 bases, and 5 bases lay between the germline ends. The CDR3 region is CSARTTETQYF. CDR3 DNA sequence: TGCAGTGCTAGAACAACAGAGACCCAGTACTTC.

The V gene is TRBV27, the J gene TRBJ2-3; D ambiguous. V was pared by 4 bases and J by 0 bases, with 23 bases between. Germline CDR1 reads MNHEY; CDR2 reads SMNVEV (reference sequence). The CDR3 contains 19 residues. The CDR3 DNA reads TGTGCCAGCAGTTCCGACTTGGTTAGCACCCGTGCTAGCACAGATACGCAGTATTTT. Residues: CASSSDLVSTRASTDTQYF.

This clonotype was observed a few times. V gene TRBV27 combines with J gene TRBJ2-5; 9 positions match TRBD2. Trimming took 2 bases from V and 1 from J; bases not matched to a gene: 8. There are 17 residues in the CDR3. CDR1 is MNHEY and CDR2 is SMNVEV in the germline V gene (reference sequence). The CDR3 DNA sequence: TGTGCCAGCAGTTTAACGAGGGCTAGCGGGGTCCAAGAGACCCAGTACTTC. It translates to CASSLTRASGVQETQYF.

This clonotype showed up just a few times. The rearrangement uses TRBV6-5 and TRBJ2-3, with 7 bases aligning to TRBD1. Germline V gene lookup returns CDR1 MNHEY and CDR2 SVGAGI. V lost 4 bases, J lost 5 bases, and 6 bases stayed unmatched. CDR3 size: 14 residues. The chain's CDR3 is CASSSGTARDTQYF. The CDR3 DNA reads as TGTGCCAGCAGTTCCGGGACAGCAAGAGATACGCAGTATTTT.

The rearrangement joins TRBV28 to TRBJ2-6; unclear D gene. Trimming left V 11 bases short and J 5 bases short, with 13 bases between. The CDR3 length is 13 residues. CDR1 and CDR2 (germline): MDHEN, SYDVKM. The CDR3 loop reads CAATPGWANVLTF. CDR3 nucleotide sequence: TGTGCCGCTACCCCTGGGTGGGCCAACGTCCTGACTTTC.

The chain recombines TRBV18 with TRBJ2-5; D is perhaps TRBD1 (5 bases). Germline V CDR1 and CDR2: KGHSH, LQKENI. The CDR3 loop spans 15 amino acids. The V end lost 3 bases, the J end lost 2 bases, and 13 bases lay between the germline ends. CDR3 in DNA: TGTGCCAGCTCACCTATCAGGGCTAGGCAAGAGACCCAGTACTTC. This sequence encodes CASSPIRARQETQYF.

DNA of the CDR3: TGTGCCAGCAGCCTCGGACTAGCGGGAGTGGGGGCCTACAATGAGCAGTTCTTC. Translation gives CASSLGLAGVGAYNEQFF. V gene TRBV3-1 combines with J gene TRBJ2-1, with 13 bases identical to TRBD2. Germline assignment: CDR1 LGHDT and CDR2 YNNKEL (reference sequence). CDR3 length equals 18 residues. After removal of 4 bases from V and 2 bases from J, the junction contained 8 bases not matched to a gene.